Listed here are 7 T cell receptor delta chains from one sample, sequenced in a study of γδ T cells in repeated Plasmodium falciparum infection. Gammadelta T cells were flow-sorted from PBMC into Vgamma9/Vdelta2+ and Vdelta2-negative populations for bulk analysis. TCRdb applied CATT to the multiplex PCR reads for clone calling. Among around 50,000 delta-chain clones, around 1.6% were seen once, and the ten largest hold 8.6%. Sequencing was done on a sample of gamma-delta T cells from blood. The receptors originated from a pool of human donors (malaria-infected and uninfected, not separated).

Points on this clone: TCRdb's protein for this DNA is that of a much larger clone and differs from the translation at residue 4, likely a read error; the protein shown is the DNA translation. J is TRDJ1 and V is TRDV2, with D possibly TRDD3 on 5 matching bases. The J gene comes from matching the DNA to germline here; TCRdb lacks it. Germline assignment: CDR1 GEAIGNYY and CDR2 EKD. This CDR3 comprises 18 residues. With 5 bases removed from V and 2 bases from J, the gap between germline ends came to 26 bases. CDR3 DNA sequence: TGTGCCTGTGGCACGATGGGGCTCCCAAAGGAGAGGACCGATAAACTCATCTTT. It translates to CACGTMGLPKERTDKLIF.

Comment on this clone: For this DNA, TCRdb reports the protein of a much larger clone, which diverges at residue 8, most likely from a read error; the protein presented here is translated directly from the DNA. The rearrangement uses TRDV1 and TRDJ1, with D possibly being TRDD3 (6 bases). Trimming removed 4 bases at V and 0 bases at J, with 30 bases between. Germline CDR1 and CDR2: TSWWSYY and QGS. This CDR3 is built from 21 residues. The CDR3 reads CALGVHPPQLCVGVNTDKLIF. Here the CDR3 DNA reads TGTGCTCTTGGGGTCCATCCTCCCCAACTGTGTGTGGGGGTCAACACCGATAAACTCATCTTT.

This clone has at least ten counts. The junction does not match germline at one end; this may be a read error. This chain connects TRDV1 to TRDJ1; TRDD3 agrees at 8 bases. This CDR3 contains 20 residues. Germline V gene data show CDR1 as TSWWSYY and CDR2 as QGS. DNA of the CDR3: TGTGCTCTTGTGCCGACCCTCCGTCGTACTGGGGGCTTCTACACCGATAAACTCATTTTT. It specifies CALVPTLRRTGGFYTDKLIF.

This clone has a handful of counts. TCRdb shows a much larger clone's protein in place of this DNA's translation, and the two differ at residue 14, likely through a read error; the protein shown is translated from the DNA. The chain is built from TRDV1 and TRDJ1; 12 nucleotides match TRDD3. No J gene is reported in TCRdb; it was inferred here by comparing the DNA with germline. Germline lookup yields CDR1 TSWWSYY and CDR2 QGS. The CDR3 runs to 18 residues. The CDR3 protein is CALGDGSWGIRDTGKLIF. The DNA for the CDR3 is TGTGCTCTTGGGGACGGCTCCTGGGGGATACGAGACACCGGTAAACTCATCTTT.

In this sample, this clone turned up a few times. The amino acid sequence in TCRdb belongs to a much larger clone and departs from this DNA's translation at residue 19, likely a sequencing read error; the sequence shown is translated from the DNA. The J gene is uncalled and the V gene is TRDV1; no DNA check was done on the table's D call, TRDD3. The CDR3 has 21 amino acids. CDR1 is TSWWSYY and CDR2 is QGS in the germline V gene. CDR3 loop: CALGELGVPVLGDLSTDKPIF. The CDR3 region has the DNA TGTGCTCTTGGGGAACTGGGAGTCCCGGTACTGGGGGACCTCTCTACCGATAAACCCATCTTT.

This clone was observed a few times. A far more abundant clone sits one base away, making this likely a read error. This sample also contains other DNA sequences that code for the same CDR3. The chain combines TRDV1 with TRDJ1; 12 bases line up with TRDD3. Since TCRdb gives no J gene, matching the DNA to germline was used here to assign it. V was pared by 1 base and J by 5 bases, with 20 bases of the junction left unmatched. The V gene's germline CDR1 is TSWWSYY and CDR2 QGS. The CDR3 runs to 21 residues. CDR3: CALGEPHRACPYWGIPDKLIF. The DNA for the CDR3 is TGTGCTCTTGGGGAACCACATCGGGCCTGCCCCTACTGGGGGATACCAGATAAACTCATCTTT.

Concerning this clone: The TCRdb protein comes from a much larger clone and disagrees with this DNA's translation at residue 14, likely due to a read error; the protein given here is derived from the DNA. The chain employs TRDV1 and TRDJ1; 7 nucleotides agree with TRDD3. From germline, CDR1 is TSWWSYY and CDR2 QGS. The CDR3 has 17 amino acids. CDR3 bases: TGTGCTCTTGGGGAACTCTCACTGGGGCTGTACACCGATAGACTCATCTTT. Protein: CALGELSLGLYTDRLIF.